A single sample gave rise to the 26 T cell receptor beta chains below, sequenced in a study of T cells in Graves' hyperthyroidism and ophthalmopathy. It was RNA transcripts that yielded the amplified TCR beta CDR3 regions. With the HTBI primer set, the TCR CDR3 went through a first round of RT-PCR. In TCRdb, the multiplex PCR reads were re-called with MiXCR into one record per CDR3 protein. The repertoire includes hundreds of thousands of distinct CDR3 sequences, around 13% of them detected once, and approximately 12% sits in the top ten. Sample: blood. All receptors come from a woman aged 45-65 years with Graves' ophthalmopathy.

V gene TRBV5-1 combines with J gene TRBJ2-7, with D perhaps matching TRBD2 (6 bases). The CDR3 sequence is 15 residues long. CDR1 SGHRS and CDR2 YFSETQ come from the germline V gene. V was clipped by 7 bases and J by 0 bases, with 17 bases between them. The CDR3 sequence is CASRLRDSRSYEQYF. DNA for the CDR3: TGCGCCAGCCGTCTGCGGGACTCTCGCTCCTACGAGCAGTACTTC.

As regards this clonotype: The germline gene is not matched at one end of the junction; a read error may be the cause. Written as DNA, the CDR3 is TGTGCCAGCAGCGACCCGGCTAGCGGGTCCTACAATGAGCAGCTCTTC. Protein: CASSDPASGSYNEQLF. The gene calls are TRBV7-6 and TRBJ2-1; 8 nucleotides match TRBD2. The germline V gene has CDR1 SGHVS and CDR2 FNYEAQ. The CDR3 is 16 amino acids.

This clonotype was picked up a small number of times. The CDR3 coding sequence is TGTGCCAGCAGCAAAAGGGGAGGGTACCAAGAGACCCAGTACTTC. Amino acids: CASSKRGGYQETQYF. V and J are TRBV6-1 and TRBJ2-5; 7 nucleotides agree with TRBD2. V lost 6 bases to trimming and J lost 0 bases; unmatched junction nucleotides: 7. This CDR3 comprises 15 residues. The V gene's germline CDR1 is MNHNS and CDR2 SASEGT.

The table lists this clonotype with many counts. The V and J genes are TRBV4-1 and TRBJ2-3, with D hard to call. V shed 0 bases and J shed 2 bases, with 12 bases lying between them. CDR1 is MGHRA, CDR2 YSYEKL, per germline. The CDR3 is 16 amino acids. CDR3 loop: CASSQDSARNTDTQYF. As DNA, the CDR3 is TGCGCCAGCAGCCAAGATTCAGCCAGAAACACAGATACGCAGTATTTT.

V gene TRBV10-3 combines with J gene TRBJ1-1; 7 nucleotides align to TRBD1. The ends lost 3 bases at V and 3 bases at J; junction bases unmatched: 10. The CDR3 is 16 residues long. CDR1 and CDR2 from the germline V gene are ENHRY and SYGVKD. The CDR3: CAISDLGTDGDTEAFF. The CDR3 DNA sequence: TGTGCCATCAGTGACCTTGGGACAGATGGGGACACTGAAGCTTTCTTT.

This clonotype was recorded at least ten times. This sequence joins TRBV4-3 and TRBJ1-6, with 7 positions matching TRBD1. CDR1 is LGHNA and CDR2 is YSLEER in the germline V gene. The V segment lost 0 bases and the J segment 9 bases; nucleotides outside the gene matches: 5. This CDR3 spans 15 amino acids. CDR3 nucleotides: TGCGCCAGCAGCCAAGAGGCCAGGGGGGCTTCACCCCTCCACTTT. Its translation is CASSQEARGASPLHF.

This clonotype was seen a few times. The chain employs TRBV20-1 and TRBJ2-1, with D perhaps matching TRBD1 or TRBD2 (5 bases each). Germline V gene lookup returns CDR1 DFQATT and CDR2 SNEGSKA (reference sequence). The CDR3 spans 17 residues. V was trimmed by 5 bases and J by 6 bases, leaving 26 bases between them. The CDR3 region has the DNA TGCAGTGCTCAAGGAATTTACCGGGACCTTGAGGCCAATGAGCAGTTCTTC. Protein product: CSAQGIYRDLEANEQFF.

This clonotype was recorded at least ten times. The rearrangement joins TRBV5-6 to TRBJ2-2; 13 bases align to TRBD2. The CDR3 runs 18 residues. CDR1 and CDR2 (germline): SGHDT, YYEEEE. J gave up 7 bases and V 4 bases, and 13 bases lay outside the gene matches. The CDR3 spells CASSPWTSGSRFGGELFF. Written as DNA, the CDR3 is TGTGCCAGCAGCCCCTGGACTAGCGGGAGTCGTTTCGGCGGGGAGCTGTTTTTT.

Notes on this clonotype: A read error is possible here, since a much larger clone lies one base away. J is TRBJ2-5 and V is TRBV27; the D call may be TRBD1 or TRBD2 (5 bases each). This CDR3 contains 12 residues. CDR1 MNHEY and CDR2 SMNVEV come from the germline V gene (reference sequence). Between the trimmed V and J ends, which lost 7 bases and 4 bases, there was a span of 10 bases. As DNA, the CDR3 is TGTGCCAGCAAGGGTGGGGGAGAGACCCAGTACTTC. Its protein product is CASKGGGETQYF.

This clonotype was seen at least ten times. The chain uses TRBV28 and TRBJ2-2, with TRBD2 identical over 13 bases. The germline CDR1 and CDR2 sequences are MDHEN and SYDVKM. The CDR3 has 17 amino acids. V was pared by 5 bases and J by 4 bases, with 7 bases of the junction left unmatched. CDR3 loop: CASSRTSGSPRTGELFF. The DNA for the CDR3 is TGTGCCAGCAGTCGGACTAGCGGGAGCCCCCGCACCGGGGAGCTGTTTTTT. Complete variable domain (other parts from reference TRBV28 and TRBJ2-2): DVKVTQSSRYLVKRTGEKVFLECVQDMDHENMFWYRQDPGLGLRLIYFSYDVKMKEKGDIPEGYSVSREKKERFSLILESASTNQTSMYLCASSRTSGSPRTGELFFGEGSRLTVL.

In this sample, this clonotype turned up many times. This chain joins TRBV18 and TRBJ1-6; D not resolved. Germline V gives CDR1 KGHSH, CDR2 LQKENI. The CDR3 runs 15 residues. V was shortened by 3 bases and J by 6 bases, with 12 bases between the two germline ends. CDR3: CASSPTPGANSPLHF. In nucleotides, the CDR3 is TGTGCCAGCTCACCGACGCCAGGAGCTAATTCACCCCTCCACTTT.

V is TRBV10-3 and J is TRBJ1-2, with D unresolved. Germline CDR1 reads ENHRY; CDR2 reads SYGVKD. V was trimmed by 5 bases and J by 2 bases, leaving 12 bases between them. The CDR3 length is 14 residues. Here the CDR3 DNA reads TGTGCCATCAGTATCGGACGGATAAACTATGGCTACACCTTC. This codes for CAISIGRINYGYTF.

This clonotype showed up just a few times. A read error may be the cause here, since a much bigger clone is one base away. The rearrangement uses TRBV12-3 or TRBV12-4 and TRBJ2-7; TRBD2 agrees at 13 bases. Trimming cost V 4 bases and J 1 base; bases outside gene matches: 4. The CDR3 consists of 16 residues. In DNA, the CDR3 is TGTGCCAGCAGTTCGCCGGGACTAGCGGGATCCTACGAGCAGTACTTC. Amino acids: CASSSPGLAGSYEQYF.

This rearrangement joins TRBV19 to TRBJ1-5; D gene unclear. Trimming stripped 5 bases from V and 3 bases from J, with 8 bases between. The germline gives CDR1 LNHDA, CDR2 SQIVND (reference sequence). There are 13 residues in the CDR3. CDR3 loop: CASSFRTNQPQHF. For the CDR3, the DNA is TGTGCCAGTAGTTTTCGGACCAATCAGCCCCAGCATTTT.

The table lists this clonotype with many counts. The rearrangement joins TRBV9 to TRBJ2-7, with D perhaps matching TRBD1 or TRBD2 (6 bases each). Germline CDR1 is SGDLS and CDR2 is YYNGEE. This CDR3 has 14 residues. The V gene lost 0 bases and the J gene lost 3 bases, with 10 bases spanning the gap. CDR3 protein: CASSVGGDNYEQYF. In nucleotides, the CDR3 is TGTGCCAGCAGCGTAGGGGGGGACAACTACGAGCAGTACTTC.

This clonotype came up many times. The gene calls are TRBV20-1 and TRBJ2-5; 14 bases map to TRBD2. The CDR3 covers 15 residues. V was pared by 3 bases and J by 4 bases, with 4 bases of the junction left unmatched. The germline gives CDR1 DFQATT, CDR2 SNEGSKA (reference sequence). CDR3 DNA sequence: TGCAGTGCTAGGTGGACTAGCGGGAGGTCAGAGACCCAGTACTTC. Amino acids: CSARWTSGRSETQYF.

This clonotype was counted ten times or more. The V call is TRBV20-1, the J call TRBJ2-7; no definite D call. Germline values: CDR1 DFQATT, CDR2 SNEGSKA (reference sequence). This CDR3 is 13 amino acids long. Trimming stripped 3 bases from V and 0 bases from J, with 9 bases between. In nucleotides, the CDR3 is TGCAGTGCTAGTCCAGGAGACTCCTACGAGCAGTACTTC. Its protein product is CSASPGDSYEQYF.

The table lists this clonotype with a few counts. One end of the junction fails to match germline, which may point to a read error. V gene TRBV9 combines with J gene TRBJ2-1; 9 bases line up with TRBD2. Germline V gene data show CDR1 as SGDLS and CDR2 as YYNGEE. The CDR3 length is 12 residues. CDR3 amino acids: CAGSVAGGEQFF. The CDR3, as DNA: TGTGCCGGCAGCGTCGCGGGAGGGGAGCAGTTCTTC.

This clonotype has at least ten counts. This chain joins TRBV27 and TRBJ1-5; D ambiguous. The CDR3 has 14 residues. Trimming cost V 0 bases and J 5 bases, with 8 bases left between them. Germline CDR1 is MNHEY and CDR2 is SMNVEV (reference sequence). In DNA form, the CDR3 reads TGTGCCAGCAGTTTATCGTTCACTTATCAGCCCCAGCATTTT. Its translation: CASSLSFTYQPQHF.

The V and J genes are TRBV5-1 and TRBJ2-1; 8 bases align to TRBD2. CDR1 is SGHRS and CDR2 is YFSETQ in the germline V gene. V was pared by 9 bases and J by 0 bases, with 8 bases of the junction left unmatched. The length of the CDR3 is 15 residues. CDR3 sequence reads: CATGGADSSYNEQFF. In DNA form, the CDR3 reads TGCGCCACCGGGGGGGCCGATAGCTCCTACAATGAGCAGTTCTTC.

This clonotype occurred many times. The rearrangement links TRBV6-2 or TRBV6-3 to TRBJ2-1; 10 bases map to TRBD2. This CDR3 is 14 amino acids long. V trimming: 6 bases; J trimming: 5 bases; junction bases outside the gene matches: 4. Germline loops: CDR1 MNHEY, CDR2 SVGEGT. This CDR3 reads CASRVAGGHNEQFF. Written as DNA, the CDR3 is TGTGCCAGCAGAGTAGCGGGAGGACACAATGAGCAGTTCTTC.

This clonotype occurred many times. The V and J genes are TRBV30 and TRBJ2-1, with 13 bases lining up with TRBD2. From germline, CDR1 is GTSNPN and CDR2 SVGIG (reference sequence). The CDR3 totals 16 residues. J lost 7 bases, V lost 0 bases, and 6 bases had no gene match. The CDR3 DNA reads TGTGCCTGGAGTGTACACGGACTAGCGGGAGTTAATGAGCAGTTCTTC. Protein product: CAWSVHGLAGVNEQFF. The variable domain in full, with the rest retrieved from reference TRBV30 and TRBJ2-1, is SQTIHQWPATLVQPVGSPLSLECTVEGTSNPNLYWYRQAAGRGLQLLFYSVGIGQISSEVPQNLSASRPQDRQFILSSKKLLLSDSGFYLCAWSVHGLAGVNEQFFGPGTRLTVL.

Ten or more counts support this clonotype. V is TRBV27 and J is TRBJ1-1; D is possibly TRBD1 (6 bases). Looked up from germline, CDR1 is MNHEY and CDR2 is SMNVEV (reference sequence). The CDR3 totals 16 residues. Deletions cut 4 bases from V and 3 bases from J, with 18 bases between. The CDR3 nucleotides read TGTGCCAGCAGTTCCCGAGGGGGGCAAGGACACACTGAAGCTTTCTTT. Protein: CASSSRGGQGHTEAFF.

This clonotype was seen many times. The chain employs TRBV20-1 and TRBJ2-3; no firm D call. The CDR3 spans 14 residues. In germline, CDR1 is DFQATT, CDR2 SNEGSKA (reference sequence). V gave up 2 bases and J gave up 0 bases, with 9 bases separating them. CDR3 coding DNA: TGCAGTGCTAGACGTCCCCTTAGCACAGATACGCAGTATTTT. Translating it yields CSARRPLSTDTQYF.

This clonotype appeared many times. This sequence joins TRBV3-1 and TRBJ1-1; no definite D call. The germline V and J ends were trimmed by 2 bases and 2 bases, with 15 bases remaining between them. This CDR3 is built from 16 residues. The germline V gene encodes CDR1 LGHDT and CDR2 YNNKEL (reference sequence). CDR3 DNA sequence: TGTGCCAGCAGCCAATATTGGCGGGTGTCCAACACTGAAGCTTTCTTT. Translating gives CASSQYWRVSNTEAFF.

The sample holds many counts of this clonotype. The CDR3 nucleotides read TGTGCCAGCAGTTTAATCACCGAGGCGCAAGAGACCCAGTACTTC. It specifies CASSLITEAQETQYF. V usage is TRBV28 and J usage is TRBJ2-5; D gene uncertain. This CDR3 contains 15 residues. Germline values: CDR1 MDHEN, CDR2 SYDVKM. Trimming shortened V by 2 bases and J by 2 bases, and 12 bases separated the two germline ends. Full variable domain (rest looked up from reference TRBV28 and TRBJ2-5): DVKVTQSSRYLVKRTGEKVFLECVQDMDHENMFWYRQDPGLGLRLIYFSYDVKMKEKGDIPEGYSVSREKKERFSLILESASTNQTSMYLCASSLITEAQETQYFGPGTRLLVL.